This T cell receptor beta chain derives from a study of shared clonotypes between healthy human individuals. Study in general: Those who served as donors were a couple of women and a few men between the ages of 18 and 49. Study findings and constraints: Sequencing of the sorted subsets was shown by rarefaction to be incomplete despite large depth. Sampling covered blood only; tissue repertoires likely differ. Shared clonotypes across all four donors exceeded non-shared ones in generation probability.

Produced via immunoSEQ multiplex PCR; TCRdb's table is partial and in-frame only. The data hold about 680,000 clones, with around 92% observed a single time. V was clipped by 5 bases and J by 5 bases, with 11 bases between them. CDR1 and CDR2 (germline): SEHNR, FQNEAQ (reference sequence). There are 13 residues in the CDR3. Terminally differentiated effector memory CD45RA+ cells were excluded by CCR7 positive selection of CD45RO-negative cells. In the case of this clone: The antigen is unknown.

Sequences were obtained from naive CD8+ T cells sorted from blood. The source is a man aged 25-45 years in good health. V gene TRBV7-9 combines with J gene TRBJ2-3; D is ambiguous. In DNA form, the CDR3 reads TGTGCCAGCAGCCCCCCTGAGGTAGATACGCAGTATTTT. This encodes CASSPPEVDTQYF. The variable domain in full, completed from reference TRBV7-9 and TRBJ2-3, reads DTGVSQNPRHKITKRGQNVTFRCDPISEHNRLYWYRQTLGQGPEFLTYFQNEAQLEKSRLLSDRFSAERPKGSFSTLEIQRTEQGDSAMYLCASSPPEVDTQYFGPGTRLTVL.